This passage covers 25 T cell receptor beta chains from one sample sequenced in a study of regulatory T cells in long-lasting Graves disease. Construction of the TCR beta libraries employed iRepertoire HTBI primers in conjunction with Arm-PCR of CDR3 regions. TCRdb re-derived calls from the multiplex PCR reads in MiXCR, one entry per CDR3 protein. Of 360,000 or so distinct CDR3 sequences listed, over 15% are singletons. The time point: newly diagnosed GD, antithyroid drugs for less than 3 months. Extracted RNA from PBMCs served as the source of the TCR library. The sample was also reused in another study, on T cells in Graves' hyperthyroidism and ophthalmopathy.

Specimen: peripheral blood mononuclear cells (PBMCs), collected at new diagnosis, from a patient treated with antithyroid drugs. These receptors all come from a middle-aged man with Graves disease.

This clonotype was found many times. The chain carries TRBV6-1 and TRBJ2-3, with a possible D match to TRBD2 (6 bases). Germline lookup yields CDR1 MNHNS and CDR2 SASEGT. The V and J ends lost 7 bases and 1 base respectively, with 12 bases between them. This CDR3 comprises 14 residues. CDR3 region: CASKRRDGTDTQYF. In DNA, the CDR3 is TGTGCCAGCAAAAGGCGGGACGGCACAGATACGCAGTATTTT.

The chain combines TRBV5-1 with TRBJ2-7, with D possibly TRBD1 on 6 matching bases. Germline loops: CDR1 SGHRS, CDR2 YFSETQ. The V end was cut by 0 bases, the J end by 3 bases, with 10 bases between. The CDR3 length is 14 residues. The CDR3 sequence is CASSLDREIYEQYF. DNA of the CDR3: TGCGCCAGCAGCTTGGACAGGGAAATCTACGAGCAGTACTTC.

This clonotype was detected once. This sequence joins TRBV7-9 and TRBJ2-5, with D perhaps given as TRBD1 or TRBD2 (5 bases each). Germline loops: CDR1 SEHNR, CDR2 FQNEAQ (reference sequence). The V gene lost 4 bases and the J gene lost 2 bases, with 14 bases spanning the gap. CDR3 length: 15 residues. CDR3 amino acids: CASSSNPGPQETQYF. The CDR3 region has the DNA TGTGCCAGCAGCTCTAACCCGGGACCACAAGAGACCCAGTACTTC.

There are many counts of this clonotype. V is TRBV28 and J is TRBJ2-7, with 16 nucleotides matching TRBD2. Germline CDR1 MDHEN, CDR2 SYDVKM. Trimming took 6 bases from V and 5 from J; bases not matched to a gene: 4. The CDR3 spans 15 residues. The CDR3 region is CASRGLAGGPHEQYF. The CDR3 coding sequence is TGTGCCAGCAGGGGACTAGCGGGGGGGCCCCACGAGCAGTACTTC.

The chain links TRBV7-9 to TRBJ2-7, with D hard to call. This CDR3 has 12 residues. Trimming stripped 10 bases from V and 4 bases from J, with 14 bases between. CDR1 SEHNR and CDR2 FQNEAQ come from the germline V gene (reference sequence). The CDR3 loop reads CAIWLPEYEQYF. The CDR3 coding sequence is TGTGCCATTTGGTTACCCGAATACGAGCAGTACTTC. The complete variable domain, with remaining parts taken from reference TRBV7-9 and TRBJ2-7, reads DTGVSQNPRHKITKRGQNVTFRCDPISEHNRLYWYRQTLGQGPEFLTYFQNEAQLEKSRLLSDRFSAERPKGSFSTLEIQRTEQGDSAMYLCAIWLPEYEQYFGPGTRLTVT.

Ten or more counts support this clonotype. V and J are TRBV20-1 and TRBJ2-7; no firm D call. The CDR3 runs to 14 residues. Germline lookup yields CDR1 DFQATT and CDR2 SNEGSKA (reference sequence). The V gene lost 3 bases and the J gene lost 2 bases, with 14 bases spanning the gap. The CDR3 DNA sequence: TGCAGTGCTAGGTGGGCGGTAGGGACCTACGAGCAGTACTTC. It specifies CSARWAVGTYEQYF.

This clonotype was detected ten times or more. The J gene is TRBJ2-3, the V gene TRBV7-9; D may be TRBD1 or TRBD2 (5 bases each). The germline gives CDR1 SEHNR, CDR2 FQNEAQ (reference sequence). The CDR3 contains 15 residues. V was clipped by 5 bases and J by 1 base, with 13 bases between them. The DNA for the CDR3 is TGTGCCAGCAGCCGCCCAGGGAGTGGCACAGATACGCAGTATTTT. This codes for CASSRPGSGTDTQYF.

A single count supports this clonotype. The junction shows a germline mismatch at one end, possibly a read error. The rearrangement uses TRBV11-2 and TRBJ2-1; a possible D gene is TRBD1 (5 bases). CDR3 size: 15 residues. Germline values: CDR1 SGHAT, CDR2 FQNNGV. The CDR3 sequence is CASSLARGPLDERFF. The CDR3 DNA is TGTGCCAGCAGCTTAGCTAGGGGCCCTCTAGATGAGCGGTTCTTC. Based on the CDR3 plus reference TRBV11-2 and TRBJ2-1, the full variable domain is EAGVAQSPRYKIIEKRQSVAFWCNPISGHATLYWYQQILGQGPKLLIQFQNNGVVDDSQLPKDRFSAERLKGVDSTLKIQPAKLEDSAVYLCASSLARGPLDERFFGPGTRLTVL.

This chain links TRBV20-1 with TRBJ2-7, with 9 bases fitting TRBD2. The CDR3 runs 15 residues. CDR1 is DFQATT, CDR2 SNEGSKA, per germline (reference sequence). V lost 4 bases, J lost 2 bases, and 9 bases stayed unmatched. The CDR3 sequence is CSAIDYGGRAYEQYF. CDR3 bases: TGCAGTGCTATAGATTACGGCGGGAGGGCCTACGAGCAGTACTTC.

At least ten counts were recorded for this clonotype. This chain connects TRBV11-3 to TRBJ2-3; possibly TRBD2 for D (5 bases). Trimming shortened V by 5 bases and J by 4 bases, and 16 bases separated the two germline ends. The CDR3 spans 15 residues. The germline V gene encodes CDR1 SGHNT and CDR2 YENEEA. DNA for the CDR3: TGTGCCAGCAGCCCAGGACTGGGCCCCCCAGATACGCAGTATTTT. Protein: CASSPGLGPPDTQYF.

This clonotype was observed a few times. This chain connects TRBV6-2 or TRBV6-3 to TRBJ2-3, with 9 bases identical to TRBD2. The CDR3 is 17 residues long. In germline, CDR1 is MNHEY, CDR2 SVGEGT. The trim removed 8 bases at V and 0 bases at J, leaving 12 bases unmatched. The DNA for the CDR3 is TGTGCCAGCCGTTTGCGGGGGGGCCTGCTTAGCACAGATACGCAGTATTTT. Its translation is CASRLRGGLLSTDTQYF.

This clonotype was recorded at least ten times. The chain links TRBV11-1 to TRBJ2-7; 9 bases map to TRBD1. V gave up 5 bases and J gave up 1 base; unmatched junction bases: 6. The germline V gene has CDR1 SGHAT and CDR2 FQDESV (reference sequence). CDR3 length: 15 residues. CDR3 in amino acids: CASSRDRVSSYEQYF. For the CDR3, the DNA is TGTGCCAGCAGCCGGGACAGGGTGAGTTCCTACGAGCAGTACTTC.

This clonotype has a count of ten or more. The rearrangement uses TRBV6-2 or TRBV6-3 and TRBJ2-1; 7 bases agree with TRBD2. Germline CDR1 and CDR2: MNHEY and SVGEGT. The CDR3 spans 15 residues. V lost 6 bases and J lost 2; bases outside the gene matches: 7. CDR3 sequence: CASRNPGGPYNEQFF. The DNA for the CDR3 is TGTGCCAGCAGGAACCCGGGGGGACCCTACAATGAGCAGTTCTTC.

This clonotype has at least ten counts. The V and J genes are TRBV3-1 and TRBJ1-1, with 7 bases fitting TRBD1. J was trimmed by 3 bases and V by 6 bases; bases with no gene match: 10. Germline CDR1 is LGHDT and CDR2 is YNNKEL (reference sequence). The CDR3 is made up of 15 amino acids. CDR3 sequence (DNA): TGTGCCAGCAGGCGATATACAGGGGCACACACTGAAGCTTTCTTT. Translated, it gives CASRRYTGAHTEAFF.

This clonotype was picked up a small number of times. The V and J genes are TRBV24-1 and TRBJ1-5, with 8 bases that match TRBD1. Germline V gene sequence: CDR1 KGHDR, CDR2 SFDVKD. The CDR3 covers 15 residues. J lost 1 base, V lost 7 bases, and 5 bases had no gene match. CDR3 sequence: CATSETGESNQPQHF. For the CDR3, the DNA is TGTGCCACCAGCGAGACAGGGGAAAGCAATCAGCCCCAGCATTTT.

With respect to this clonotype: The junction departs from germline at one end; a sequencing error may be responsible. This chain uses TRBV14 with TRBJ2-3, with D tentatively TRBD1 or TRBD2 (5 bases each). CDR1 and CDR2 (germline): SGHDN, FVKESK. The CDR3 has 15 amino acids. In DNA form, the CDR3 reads TGTGCCAGCAGCCCCGCCGGGACCTCCACAAATACGCAGTATTTT. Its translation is CASSPAGTSTNTQYF. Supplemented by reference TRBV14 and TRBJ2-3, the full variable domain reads EAGVTQFPSHSVIEKGQTVTLRCDPISGHDNLYWYRRVMGKEIKFLLHFVKESKQDESGMPNNRFLAERTGGTYSTLKVQPAELEDSGVYFCASSPAGTSTNTQYFGPGTRLTVL.

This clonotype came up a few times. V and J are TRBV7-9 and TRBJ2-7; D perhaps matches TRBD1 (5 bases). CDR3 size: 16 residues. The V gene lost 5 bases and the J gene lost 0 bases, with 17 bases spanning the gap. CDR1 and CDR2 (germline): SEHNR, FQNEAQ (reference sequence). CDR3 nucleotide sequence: TGTGCCAGCAGCGAGGATGACAGCGACAGCTCCTACGAGCAGTACTTC. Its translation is CASSEDDSDSSYEQYF.

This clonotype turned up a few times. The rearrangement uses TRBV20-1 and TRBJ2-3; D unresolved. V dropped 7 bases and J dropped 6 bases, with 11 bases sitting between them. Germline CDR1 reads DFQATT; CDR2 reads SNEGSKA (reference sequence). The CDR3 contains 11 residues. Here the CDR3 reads CSVATADTQYF. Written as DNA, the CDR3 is TGCAGTGTTGCAACCGCGGATACGCAGTATTTT.

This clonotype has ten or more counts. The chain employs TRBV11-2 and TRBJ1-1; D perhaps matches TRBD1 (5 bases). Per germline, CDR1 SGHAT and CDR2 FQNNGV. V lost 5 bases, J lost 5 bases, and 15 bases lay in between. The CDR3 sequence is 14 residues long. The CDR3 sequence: CASSLPTGDTEAFF. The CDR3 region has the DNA TGTGCCAGCAGCCTACCGACGGGGGATACTGAAGCTTTCTTT.

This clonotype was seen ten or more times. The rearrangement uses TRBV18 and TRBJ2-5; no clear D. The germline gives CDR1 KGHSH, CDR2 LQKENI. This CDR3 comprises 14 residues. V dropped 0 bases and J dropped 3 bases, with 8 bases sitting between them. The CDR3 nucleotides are TGTGCCAGCTCACCACCCATTAGGAAAGAGACCCAGTACTTC. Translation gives CASSPPIRKETQYF.

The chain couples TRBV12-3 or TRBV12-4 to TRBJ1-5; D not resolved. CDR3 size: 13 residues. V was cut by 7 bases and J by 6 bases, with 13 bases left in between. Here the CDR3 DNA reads TGTGCCAGCACCAAAGAAGGAGGTCAGCCCCAGCATTTT. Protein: CASTKEGGQPQHF.

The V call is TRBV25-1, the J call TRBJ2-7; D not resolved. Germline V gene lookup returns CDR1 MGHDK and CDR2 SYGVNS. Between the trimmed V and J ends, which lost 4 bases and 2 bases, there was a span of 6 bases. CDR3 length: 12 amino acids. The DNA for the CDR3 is TGTGCCAGCAGTGTCCACACCTACGAGCAGTACTTC. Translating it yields CASSVHTYEQYF.

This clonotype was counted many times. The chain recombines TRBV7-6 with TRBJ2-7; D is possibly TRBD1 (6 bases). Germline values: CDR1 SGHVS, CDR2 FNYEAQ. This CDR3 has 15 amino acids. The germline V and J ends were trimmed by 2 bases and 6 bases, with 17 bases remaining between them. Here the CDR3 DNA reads TGTGCCAGCAGCTTATGGGGTAACAGGGTTGGCGAGCAGTACTTC. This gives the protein CASSLWGNRVGEQYF.

The CDR3 loop reads CASSEPKDSYDAGANVLTF. CDR3 nucleotides: TGTGCCAGCAGCGAACCTAAGGACAGCTATGACGCCGGGGCCAACGTCCTGACTTTC. The genes are TRBV9 and TRBJ2-6; D is possibly TRBD1 (6 bases). Trimming left V 3 bases short and J 4 bases short, with 23 bases between. Per the germline V gene, CDR1 is SGDLS and CDR2 is YYNGEE. CDR3 length equals 19 residues. Looking up the rest from reference TRBV9 and TRBJ2-6 gives the full variable domain: DSGVTQTPKHLITATGQRVTLRCSPRSGDLSVYWYQQSLDQGLQFLIQYYNGEERAKGNILERFSAQQFPDLHSELNLSSLELGDSALYFCASSEPKDSYDAGANVLTFGAGSRLTVL.

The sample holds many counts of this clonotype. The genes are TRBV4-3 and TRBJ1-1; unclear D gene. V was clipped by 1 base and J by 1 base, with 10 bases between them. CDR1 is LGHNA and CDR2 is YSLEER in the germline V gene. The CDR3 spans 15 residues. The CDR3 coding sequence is TGCGCCAGCAGCCAAGTGCTAATAGCGAACACTGAAGCTTTCTTT. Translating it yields CASSQVLIANTEAFF.